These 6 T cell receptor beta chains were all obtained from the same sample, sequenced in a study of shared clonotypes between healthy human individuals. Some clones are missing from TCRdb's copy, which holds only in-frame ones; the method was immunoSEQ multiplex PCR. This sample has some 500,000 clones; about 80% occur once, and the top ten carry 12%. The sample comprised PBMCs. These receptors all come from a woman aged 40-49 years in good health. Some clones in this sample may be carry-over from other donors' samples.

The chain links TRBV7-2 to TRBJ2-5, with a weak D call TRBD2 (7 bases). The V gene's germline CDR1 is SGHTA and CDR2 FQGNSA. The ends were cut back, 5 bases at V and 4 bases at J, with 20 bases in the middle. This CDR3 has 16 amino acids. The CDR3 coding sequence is TGTGCCAGCAGCCATAGGCGGGGGCCCCCATCAGAGACCCAGTACTTC. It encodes CASSHRRGPPSETQYF. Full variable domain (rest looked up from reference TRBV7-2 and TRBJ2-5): GAGVSQSPSNKVTEKGKDVELRCDPISGHTALYWYRQSLGQGLEFLIYFQGNSAPDKSGLPSDRFSAERTGGSVSTLTIQRTQQEDSAVYLCASSHRRGPPSETQYFGPGTRLLVL.

Here the CDR3 DNA reads TGTGCCAGCTCCAAAGCCATCCAAGAGACCCAGTACTTC. It yields the protein CASSKAIQETQYF. The gene calls are TRBV18 and TRBJ2-5; D remains unclear. Germline V CDR1 and CDR2: KGHSH, LQKENI. Trimming removed 6 bases at V and 1 base at J, with 9 bases between. This CDR3 contains 13 residues.

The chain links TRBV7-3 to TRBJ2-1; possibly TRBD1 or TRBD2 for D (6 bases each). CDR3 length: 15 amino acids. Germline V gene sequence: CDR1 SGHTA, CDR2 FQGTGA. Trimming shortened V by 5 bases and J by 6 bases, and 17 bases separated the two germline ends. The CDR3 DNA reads TGTGCCAGCAGCGCCGGGACAACGCGGGGCAATGAGCAGTTCTTC. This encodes CASSAGTTRGNEQFF.

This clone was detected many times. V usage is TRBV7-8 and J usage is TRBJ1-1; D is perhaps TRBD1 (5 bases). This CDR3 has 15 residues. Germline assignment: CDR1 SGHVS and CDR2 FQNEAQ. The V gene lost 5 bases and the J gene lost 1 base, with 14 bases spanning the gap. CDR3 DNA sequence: TGTGCCAGCAGCCCCTGGGGGGGTAGGAACACTGAAGCTTTCTTT. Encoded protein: CASSPWGGRNTEAFF.

CDR3 in amino acids: CASSLSVGNTIYF. For the CDR3, the DNA is TGTGCCAGCAGTTTATCCGTGGGAAACACCATATATTTT. The chain uses TRBV27 and TRBJ1-3; unclear D gene. The CDR3 length is 13 residues. From germline, CDR1 is MNHEY and CDR2 SMNVEV (reference sequence). The V and J ends lost 0 bases and 4 bases respectively, with 4 bases between them.

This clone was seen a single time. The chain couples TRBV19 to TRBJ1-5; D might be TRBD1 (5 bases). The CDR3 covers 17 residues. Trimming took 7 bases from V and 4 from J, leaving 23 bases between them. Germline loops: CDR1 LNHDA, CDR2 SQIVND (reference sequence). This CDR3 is CASIPDTLLNLNQPQHF. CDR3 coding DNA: TGTGCCAGTATCCCGGACACGCTCCTCAACCTAAATCAGCCCCAGCATTTT.